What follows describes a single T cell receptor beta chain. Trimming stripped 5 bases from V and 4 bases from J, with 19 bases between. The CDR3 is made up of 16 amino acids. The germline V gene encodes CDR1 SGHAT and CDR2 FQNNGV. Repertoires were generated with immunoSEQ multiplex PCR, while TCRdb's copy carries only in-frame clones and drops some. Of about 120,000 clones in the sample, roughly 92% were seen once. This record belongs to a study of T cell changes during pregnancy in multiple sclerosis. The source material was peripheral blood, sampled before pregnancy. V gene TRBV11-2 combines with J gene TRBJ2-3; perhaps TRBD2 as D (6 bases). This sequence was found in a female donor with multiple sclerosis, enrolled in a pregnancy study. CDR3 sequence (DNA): TGTGCCAGCAGCCCCCGGGGGTGGTTGGTCCCAGATACGCAGTATTTT. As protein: CASSPRGWLVPDTQYF.